These 32 T cell receptor beta chains came from one sample sequenced in a study of T-cell reconstitution after alpha-beta-depleted transplantation in children. Unique molecular identifiers were incorporated when the TCRbeta library was constructed. From the PCR reads, TCRdb called clonotypes with MiXCR, one entry per CDR3 protein. The sample lists about 500,000 distinct CDR3 sequences; roughly 10% were seen once. The sequenced sample was PBMCs, mostly from graft donor cells, obtained 180 days after TCRalphabeta/CD19-depleted stem cell transplant. The receptors were sampled from a female patient aged 2-9 years who had a stem cell transplant for aplastic anemia, so the T cells may come from the graft donor.

The chain has TRBV28 and TRBJ1-1; D is unresolved. This CDR3 region has 15 residues. Trimming left V 8 bases short and J 3 bases short, with 19 bases between. Germline CDR1 and CDR2: MDHEN and SYDVKM. The CDR3, as DNA: TGTGCCAGCGCGACCGTGCGTGTGGGATACACTGAAGCTTTCTTT. It yields the protein CASATVRVGYTEAFF.

This clonotype has just a few counts. The chain employs TRBV19 and TRBJ2-1, with 11 positions matching TRBD1. The CDR3 sequence is 15 residues long. The trim removed 6 bases at V and 1 base at J, leaving 2 bases unmatched. CDR1 LNHDA and CDR2 SQIVND come from the germline V gene (reference sequence). This CDR3 is CASRDRGHSYNEQFF. The DNA for the CDR3 is TGTGCCAGTAGGGACAGGGGGCATTCCTACAATGAGCAGTTCTTC.

In its sample, this clonotype was seen a few times. The chain joins TRBV20-1 to TRBJ2-1, with 7 bases matching TRBD1. Germline V gene sequence: CDR1 DFQATT, CDR2 SNEGSKA (reference sequence). The CDR3 runs to 15 residues. V lost 6 bases, J lost 2 bases, and 10 bases stayed unmatched. In DNA, the CDR3 is TGCAGTGCCCCCAGGGGGAGTCAGACCTACAATGAGCAGTTCTTC. Amino acids: CSAPRGSQTYNEQFF.

Only a few counts were recorded for this clonotype. The chain has TRBV12-3 or TRBV12-4 and TRBJ2-7, with D unclear. This CDR3 comprises 14 residues. The V end was cut by 3 bases, the J end by 6 bases, with 15 bases between. The DNA for the CDR3 is TGTGCCAGCAGTTTCGGTCTAGAGGTAGCCGAGCAGTACTTC. Amino acid sequence: CASSFGLEVAEQYF.

This clonotype has only a few counts. This chain joins TRBV9 and TRBJ2-1; TRBD2 matches at 14 bases. CDR1 and CDR2 from the germline V gene are SGDLS and YYNGEE. CDR3 length: 16 amino acids. Trimming at V came to 4 bases and at J to 8 bases, leaving 8 bases not matched to a gene. This chain's CDR3 is CASSLSGTSGGDEQFF. Here the CDR3 DNA reads TGTGCCAGCAGCCTCTCCGGGACTAGCGGGGGCGATGAGCAGTTCTTC.

The chain couples TRBV28 to TRBJ2-3; D remains unclear. V lost 5 bases to trimming and J lost 13 bases, with 16 bases between them. The CDR3 is 12 amino acids. Germline V gene data show CDR1 as MDHEN and CDR2 as SYDVKM. CDR3 in amino acids: CASSPPRFHEYF. Written as DNA, the CDR3 is TGTGCCAGCAGTCCCCCCCGGTTCCATGAGTATTTT.

This clonotype was observed a few times. V and J are TRBV19 and TRBJ2-1; 7 bases align to TRBD2. Losses at the gene ends were 9 bases for V and 2 bases for J; bases not matched to a gene: 4. This CDR3 region has 13 residues. Germline loops: CDR1 LNHDA, CDR2 SQIVND (reference sequence). The CDR3 region is CASGSGTYNEQFF. The DNA of the CDR3 is TGTGCCAGCGGGAGCGGGACCTACAATGAGCAGTTCTTC.

This clonotype showed up just a few times. J is TRBJ1-1 and V is TRBV7-9, with TRBD1 identical over 7 bases. This CDR3 contains 17 residues. J lost 4 bases, V lost 4 bases, and 15 bases had no gene match. Germline V lookup: CDR1 SEHNR, CDR2 FQNEAQ (reference sequence). CDR3 bases: TGTGCCAGCAGCTCGCGAGACAGGGAGGACGGTGGCACTGAAGCTTTCTTT. Translating it yields CASSSRDREDGGTEAFF.

The chain joins TRBV5-6 to TRBJ1-5; D is ambiguous. V lost 7 bases to trimming and J lost 1 base, with 12 bases between them. This CDR3 contains 14 residues. Per the germline V gene, CDR1 is SGHDT and CDR2 is YYEEEE. CDR3: CASLMNGSNQPQHF. CDR3 DNA sequence: TGTGCCAGCCTCATGAATGGGAGCAATCAGCCCCAGCATTTT.

The chain recombines TRBV18 with TRBJ1-1; 10 bases are shared with TRBD1. The V gene's germline CDR1 is KGHSH and CDR2 LQKENI. CDR3 length: 16 amino acids. With 2 bases clipped from V and 3 bases from J, the junction kept 6 bases outside the gene matches. Here the CDR3 DNA reads TGTGCCAGCTCACCAGTACCGGGACAGGGGTACACTGAAGCTTTCTTT. Residues: CASSPVPGQGYTEAFF. The full variable domain, with the rest looked up from reference TRBV18 and TRBJ1-1, is NAGVMQNPRHLVRRRGQEARLRCSPMKGHSHVYWYRQLPEEGLKFMVYLQKENIIDESGMPKERFSAEFPKEGPSILRIQQVVRGDSAAYFCASSPVPGQGYTEAFFGQGTRLTVV.

The genes are TRBV4-2 and TRBJ2-7; no firm D call. This CDR3 has 17 residues. V was cut by 1 base and J by 2 bases, with 18 bases left in between. The germline V gene has CDR1 LGHNA and CDR2 YNFKEQ. CDR3 protein: CASSQGGSSANPYEQYF. Written as DNA, the CDR3 is TGTGCCAGCAGCCAAGGTGGCTCGAGCGCTAACCCCTACGAGCAGTACTTC.

This chain joins TRBV14 and TRBJ2-1; 8 nucleotides agree with TRBD2. The V gene end was trimmed by 2 bases and the J gene end by 4 bases; junction bases not matched to a gene: 7. This CDR3 contains 16 residues. Germline loops: CDR1 SGHDN, CDR2 FVKESK. This CDR3 reads CASSQLTGGGYNEQFF. CDR3 in DNA: TGTGCCAGCAGCCAATTAACGGGAGGGGGATACAATGAGCAGTTCTTC.

This clonotype was seen a handful of times. The gene calls are TRBV29-1 and TRBJ2-2; 10 bases align to TRBD1. This CDR3 contains 15 residues. Trimming removed 8 bases from V and 2 bases from J; junction bases left unmatched: 8. CDR1 and CDR2 from the germline V gene are SQVTM and ANQGSEA. The CDR3 here is CSIRQGASNTGELFF. CDR3 coding DNA: TGCAGCATCAGACAGGGGGCTTCTAACACCGGGGAGCTGTTTTTT.

The chain uses TRBV28 and TRBJ1-3; D might be TRBD1 (6 bases). V was shortened by 4 bases and J by 3 bases, with 13 bases between the two germline ends. The CDR3 runs to 15 residues. Germline V lookup: CDR1 MDHEN, CDR2 SYDVKM. CDR3 nucleotide sequence: TGTGCCAGCAGTTCCCCCCAGGGGAATGGAAACACCATATATTTT. Translation gives CASSSPQGNGNTIYF. Using reference TRBV28 and TRBJ1-3 for the parts outside the CDR3, the full variable domain is DVKVTQSSRYLVKRTGEKVFLECVQDMDHENMFWYRQDPGLGLRLIYFSYDVKMKEKGDIPEGYSVSREKKERFSLILESASTNQTSMYLCASSSPQGNGNTIYFGEGSWLTVV.

There are many counts of this clonotype. The chain couples TRBV29-1 to TRBJ2-1; 10 bases line up with TRBD2. The CDR3 runs 14 residues. V lost 3 bases, J lost 3 bases, and 2 bases stayed unmatched. Germline-derived CDR1 and CDR2 are SQVTM and ANQGSEA. CDR3 in amino acids: CSVDGTSVYNEQFF. CDR3 DNA sequence: TGCAGCGTTGACGGGACTAGCGTCTACAATGAGCAGTTCTTC.

This clonotype was detected ten times or more. The genes are TRBV12-3 or TRBV12-4 and TRBJ1-2; D is ambiguous. The CDR3 loop spans 11 amino acids. The V and J ends lost 6 bases and 3 bases respectively, with 5 bases between them. The CDR3 sequence: CASSRDYGYTF. DNA for the CDR3: TGTGCCAGCAGCAGAGACTATGGCTACACCTTC.

This clonotype has only a few counts. The rearrangement links TRBV4-1 to TRBJ2-2; 8 bases match TRBD2. The V gene end was trimmed by 8 bases and the J gene end by 4 bases; junction bases not matched to a gene: 6. The CDR3 loop spans 14 amino acids. Germline CDR1 MGHRA, CDR2 YSYEKL. DNA of the CDR3: TGCGCCAGCGGAGCGGGAGTGGGCACCGGGGAGCTGTTTTTT. This translates into CASGAGVGTGELFF.

V gene TRBV11-2 combines with J gene TRBJ2-5; 8 nucleotides agree with TRBD1. Germline V gene lookup returns CDR1 SGHAT and CDR2 FQNNGV. The junction had 15 bases not matched to a gene; V was cut back by 6 bases and J by 0 bases. CDR3 length: 18 amino acids. CDR3 in DNA: TGTGCCAGCAGTTCTCAGGGGGCGGTCACCGTGTACCAAGAGACCCAGTACTTC. Translating gives CASSSQGAVTVYQETQYF.

This clonotype was observed many times. This chain links TRBV14 with TRBJ2-1; D is unclear. The CDR3 sequence is 14 residues long. Trimming removed 0 bases from V and 7 bases from J, with 10 bases in between. From germline, CDR1 is SGHDN and CDR2 FVKESK. CDR3 in amino acids: CASSQDGLYNEQFF. The CDR3 DNA follows: TGTGCCAGCAGCCAAGATGGCTTGTATAATGAGCAGTTCTTC. Using reference TRBV14 and TRBJ2-1 for the parts outside the CDR3, the full variable domain is EAGVTQFPSHSVIEKGQTVTLRCDPISGHDNLYWYRRVMGKEIKFLLHFVKESKQDESGMPNNRFLAERTGGTYSTLKVQPAELEDSGVYFCASSQDGLYNEQFFGPGTRLTVL.

This clonotype was observed a handful of times. This chain joins TRBV9 and TRBJ2-7, with a possible D match to TRBD2 (6 bases). The V gene lost 2 bases and the J gene lost 0 bases, with 12 bases spanning the gap. Germline lookup yields CDR1 SGDLS and CDR2 YYNGEE. The CDR3 consists of 15 residues. CDR3 DNA sequence: TGTGCCAGCAGCGTTGGCGGAGGGCACTCCTACGAGCAGTACTTC. It translates to CASSVGGGHSYEQYF.

This clonotype showed up just a few times. This chain links TRBV20-1 with TRBJ2-3; tentatively, D is TRBD2 (6 bases). Trimming took 3 bases from V and 0 from J, leaving 16 bases between them. Germline lookup yields CDR1 DFQATT and CDR2 SNEGSKA (reference sequence). The CDR3 totals 16 residues. CDR3 bases: TGCAGTGCTAGGATCTTTGGGCGGGAAAGCACAGATACGCAGTATTTT. Its protein product is CSARIFGRESTDTQYF.

This clonotype has more than one count but fewer than ten. V is TRBV7-9 and J is TRBJ2-7; D possibly matches TRBD1 or TRBD2 (5 bases each). CDR1 is SEHNR and CDR2 is FQNEAQ in the germline V gene (reference sequence). Trimming removed 1 base at V and 2 bases at J, with 9 bases between. This CDR3 has 14 residues. CDR3 region: CASSLEGRAYEQYV. DNA of the CDR3: TGTGCCAGCAGCTTAGAGGGACGAGCCTACGAGCAGTACGTC.

This clonotype was picked up many times. The chain carries TRBV29-1 and TRBJ2-5, with TRBD2 identical over 7 bases. The junction had 5 bases not matched to a gene; V was cut back by 3 bases and J by 4 bases. Germline V gives CDR1 SQVTM, CDR2 ANQGSEA. The CDR3 runs 13 residues. CDR3 coding DNA: TGCAGCGTTGACGTGGGGGGGTCAGAGACCCAGTACTTC. As protein: CSVDVGGSETQYF.

This clonotype was seen more than once but under ten times. This chain joins TRBV6-1 and TRBJ2-3; 12 bases are a match to TRBD2. Germline V gene lookup returns CDR1 MNHNS and CDR2 SASEGT. CDR3 size: 16 residues. The V gene end was trimmed by 6 bases and the J gene end by 1 base; junction bases not matched to a gene: 5. Here the CDR3 DNA reads TGTGCCAGCAGGCTAGCGGGAGGGCCTCGCACAGATACGCAGTATTTT. This encodes CASRLAGGPRTDTQYF.

A few counts support this clonotype. The chain links TRBV7-9 to TRBJ1-6; D call uncertain. Germline V gene data show CDR1 as SEHNR and CDR2 as FQNEAQ (reference sequence). This CDR3 comprises 12 residues. Trimming stripped 4 bases from V and 10 bases from J, with 8 bases between. CDR3 sequence: CASSSFASPLHF. In DNA form, the CDR3 reads TGTGCCAGCAGCTCTTTCGCCTCACCCCTCCACTTT.

This clonotype was detected only a few times. CDR3 sequence: CASSLGGAGVVQETQYF. The CDR3 nucleotides are TGTGCCAGCAGCTTGGGTGGGGCAGGGGTCGTCCAGGAGACCCAGTACTTC. V usage is TRBV5-6 and J usage is TRBJ2-5, with a possible D match to TRBD1 (6 bases). V was cut by 0 bases and J by 5 bases, with 20 bases left in between. The CDR3 is made up of 17 amino acids. Per the germline V gene, CDR1 is SGHDT and CDR2 is YYEEEE.

The rearrangement joins TRBV6-1 to TRBJ2-2; TRBD1 or TRBD2 may be the D gene (5 bases each). Trimming stripped 4 bases from V and 5 bases from J, with 8 bases between. Per germline, CDR1 MNHNS and CDR2 SASEGT. The CDR3 is 13 residues long. DNA for the CDR3: TGTGCCAGCAGTGTTTGGGGGACCGGGGAGCTGTTTTTT. This encodes CASSVWGTGELFF.

This clonotype was seen a handful of times. This rearrangement joins TRBV7-9 to TRBJ2-1; D is perhaps TRBD2 (5 bases). The CDR3 spans 17 residues. Germline V CDR1 and CDR2: SEHNR, FQNEAQ (reference sequence). Trimming removed 2 bases from V and 8 bases from J, with 22 bases in between. CDR3 sequence: CASSLLEIRDRPYEQFF. The CDR3 DNA reads TGTGCCAGCAGCTTATTGGAGATCCGGGATCGTCCCTATGAGCAGTTCTTC.

The chain couples TRBV12-3 or TRBV12-4 to TRBJ1-4; no clear D. Trimming pared 6 bases from V and 5 bases from J, leaving 7 bases between. CDR3 length: 12 residues. The chain's CDR3 is CASRLTNEKLFF. The CDR3 DNA is TGTGCCAGCAGACTGACAAATGAAAAACTGTTTTTT.

In this sample, this clonotype turned up a few times. The chain links TRBV6-2 or TRBV6-3 to TRBJ1-5; D is possibly TRBD1 (6 bases). Trimming stripped 8 bases from V and 2 bases from J, with 19 bases between. The length of the CDR3 is 16 residues. Germline V lookup: CDR1 MNHEY, CDR2 SVGEGT. CDR3 sequence reads: CASRSGGRGGNQPQHF. The CDR3 bases are TGTGCCAGCCGCTCCGGGGGGCGGGGAGGCAATCAGCCCCAGCATTTT.

This clonotype was seen more than once but under ten times. V is TRBV11-2 and J is TRBJ1-3, with D unresolved. Trimming shortened V by 2 bases and J by 0 bases, and 20 bases separated the two germline ends. The CDR3 sequence is 19 residues long. CDR1 SGHAT and CDR2 FQNNGV come from the germline V gene. CDR3 loop: CASSLSLGFRRNSGNTIYF. Written as DNA, the CDR3 is TGTGCCAGCAGCTTAAGCCTTGGATTCCGACGGAACTCTGGAAACACCATATATTTT.

A few counts support this clonotype. The CDR3 loop reads CSYQQGQGLPYEQYV. The CDR3 nucleotides are TGCAGCTACCAGCAGGGACAGGGATTACCCTACGAGCAGTACGTC. The chain is built from TRBV29-1 and TRBJ2-7, with 9 positions matching TRBD1. The germline V gene has CDR1 SQVTM and CDR2 ANQGSEA. CDR3 length: 15 residues. V lost 8 bases and J lost 2; bases outside the gene matches: 13.